This is a list of T cell receptor beta chains from one sample in a study of T cell responses to AZD1222 COVID-19 vaccine. The method was immunoSEQ multiplex PCR; TCRdb's version includes in-frame clones alone and lacks a portion of them. The sample comprises around 89,000 clones, approximately 84% of which are singletons, and about 10% rests with the top ten. The sample here was peripheral blood, taken on day 0 of AZD1222 vaccination. Source of these receptors: an adult in good health. CDR3s include the opening cysteine and the closing phenylalanine or tryptophan. D genes are given only for firm matches. Part of the rows lack a size; the others show once, few, many or a class for expanded clones.

v_gene: TRBV18; abundance: .; d_gene: TRBD1; j_gene: TRBJ2-5; CDR3nt: TGTGCCAGCGGCGCAAGGGGGCATAGTGAGACCCAGTACTTC; CDR3aa: CASGARGHSETQYF
v_gene: TRBV19; abundance: .; d_gene: .; j_gene: TRBJ1-5; CDR3nt: TGTGCCAGTAGTATACAGGGGAACAATCAGCCCCAGCATTTT; CDR3aa: CASSIQGNNQPQHF
v_gene: TRBV6-5; abundance: .; d_gene: TRBD1; j_gene: TRBJ2-7; CDR3nt: TGTGCCAGCAGCAGGGACAGCCAGAGCTACGAGCAGTACTTC; CDR3aa: CASSRDSQSYEQYF
v_gene: TRBV6-5; abundance: .; d_gene: .; j_gene: TRBJ2-3; CDR3nt: TGTGCCAGCAGGGAGGGGGCTCGGACAGATACGCAGTATTTT; CDR3aa: CASREGARTDTQYF
v_gene: TRBV11-2; abundance: .; d_gene: TRBD2; j_gene: TRBJ2-5; CDR3nt: TGTGCCAGCAGCAGCGGGCTAGCGGGGGACCAAGAGACCCAGTACTTC; CDR3aa: CASSSGLAGDQETQYF
v_gene: TRBV2; abundance: .; d_gene: .; j_gene: TRBJ2-5; CDR3nt: TGTGCCAGCAGTGAAGCGGGGACCCAGTACTTC; CDR3aa: CASSEAGTQYF
v_gene: TRBV10-3; abundance: .; d_gene: TRBD2; j_gene: TRBJ2-5; CDR3nt: TGTGCCATCAGTGCGGGACTAGAAGAGACCCAGTACTTC; CDR3aa: CAISAGLEETQYF
v_gene: TRBV29-1; abundance: .; d_gene: .; j_gene: TRBJ2-2; CDR3nt: TGCAGCGTTGGGAGGGAAGGAGACACCGGGGAGCTGTTTTTT; CDR3aa: CSVGREGDTGELFF
v_gene: TRBV27; abundance: .; d_gene: TRBD1; j_gene: TRBJ2-7; CDR3nt: TGTGCCAGCAGTTTGGGGGTTCAGGGGGAGACCTACGAGCAGTACTTC; CDR3aa: CASSLGVQGETYEQYF
v_gene: TRBV11-3; abundance: .; d_gene: .; j_gene: TRBJ2-7; CDR3nt: TGTGCCAGCAGCTTAGCGGCAAGGGGCTACGAGCAGTACTTC; CDR3aa: CASSLAARGYEQYF
v_gene: TRBV19; abundance: .; d_gene: TRBD2; j_gene: TRBJ2-7; CDR3nt: TGTGCCAGTAGTATTGCGGGGGGAGGACTAGTCGCCTACGAGCAGTACTTC; CDR3aa: CASSIAGGGLVAYEQYF
v_gene: TRBV4-1; abundance: .; d_gene: TRBD2; j_gene: TRBJ2-1; CDR3nt: TGCGCCAGCAGCCAGACTAGCGGATCCTACAATGAGCAGTTCTTC; CDR3aa: CASSQTSGSYNEQFF
v_gene: TRBV19; abundance: few; d_gene: TRBD1; j_gene: TRBJ1-1; CDR3nt: TGTGCCAGTAGTGCACCGGGACAGCTGAACACTGAAGCTTTCTTT; CDR3aa: CASSAPGQLNTEAFF
v_gene: TRBV28; abundance: .; d_gene: TRBD1; j_gene: TRBJ1-5; CDR3nt: TGTGCCAGCAGTGAATGGACAGGGGGGATCAATCAGCCCCAGCATTTT; CDR3aa: CASSEWTGGINQPQHF
v_gene: TRBV30; abundance: few; d_gene: .; j_gene: TRBJ1-5; CDR3nt: TGTGCCTGGAGTGTACGAGGCAATCAGCCCCAGCATTTT; CDR3aa: CAWSVRGNQPQHF
v_gene: TRBV6-5; abundance: once; d_gene: .; j_gene: TRBJ2-7; CDR3nt: TGTGCCAGCAGTTACTCGAATTGGGACTACGAGCAGTACTTC; CDR3aa: CASSYSNWDYEQYF
v_gene: TRBV10-2; abundance: once; d_gene: TRBD2; j_gene: TRBJ2-3; CDR3nt: TGCGCCACCAGACTAGCGGGAAGCACAGATACGCAGTATTTT; CDR3aa: CATRLAGSTDTQYF
v_gene: TRBV2; abundance: .; d_gene: .; j_gene: TRBJ2-7; CDR3nt: TGTGCCAGCAGGGCGGGAATAGCGCCTCAGTACTTC; CDR3aa: CASRAGIAPQYF
v_gene: TRBV7-3; abundance: .; d_gene: TRBD2; j_gene: TRBJ2-7; CDR3nt: TGTGCCAGCAGCTTGGGAGCGGGAGGGCCCCACGAGCAGTACTTC; CDR3aa: CASSLGAGGPHEQYF
v_gene: TRBV11-2; abundance: .; d_gene: TRBD2; j_gene: TRBJ2-7; CDR3nt: TGTGCCAGCAGCCCTCCTGGCGGGGGTGGCTACGAGCAGTACTTC; CDR3aa: CASSPPGGGGYEQYF
v_gene: TRBV10-1; abundance: .; d_gene: .; j_gene: TRBJ1-1; CDR3nt: TGCGCCAGCAGTGAGTCGCCGGACGGGAACACTGAAGCTTTCTTT; CDR3aa: CASSESPDGNTEAFF
v_gene: TRBV7-2; abundance: .; d_gene: .; j_gene: TRBJ1-2; CDR3nt: TGTGCCAGCAGCAAGACAGCGAGTGGCTACACCTTC; CDR3aa: CASSKTASGYTF
v_gene: TRBV10-3; abundance: .; d_gene: .; j_gene: TRBJ1-6; CDR3nt: TGTGCCATCAGGCGGACAGCGTTTCTTAATTCACCCCTCCACTTT; CDR3aa: CAIRRTAFLNSPLHF
v_gene: TRBV7-2; abundance: .; d_gene: TRBD1; j_gene: TRBJ1-5; CDR3nt: TGTGCCAGCAGCTCAGGGACAGGGGGTCTATGGCCCCAGCATTTT; CDR3aa: CASSSGTGGLWPQHF
v_gene: TRBV7-9; abundance: .; d_gene: .; j_gene: TRBJ2-5; CDR3nt: TGTGCCAGCAGCTTAGCGTTGGGGGCAGAGACCCAGTACTTC; CDR3aa: CASSLALGAETQYF
v_gene: TRBV12-1; abundance: .; d_gene: .; j_gene: TRBJ2-7; CDR3nt: TGTGCCAGCAGTTTGGGCGGATCTTTCTCCTACGAGCAGTACTTC; CDR3aa: CASSLGGSFSYEQYF